This TCR beta chain was observed in a study of blood T cell repertoires in COVID-19. Study overall: Sites across the United States, Italy and Spain contributed samples from acute and convalescent COVID-19.

Study processing details: Researchers report that nucleated cell counts were estimated from reference gene primer amplification. Profiling relied on immunoSEQ multiplex PCR, and the TCRdb table lists in-frame clones only, not all of them. V, J and clone size reflect that table, while D and trimming were determined from the DNA. This sample has about 90,000 clones; about 85% occur once, and the top ten carry under 3.5%. The CDR3 has 13 residues. The V gene lost 7 bases and the J gene lost 0 bases, with 9 bases spanning the gap. Germline loops: CDR1 MNHEY, CDR2 SVGAGI. The genes are TRBV6-5 and TRBJ1-2; D is uncertain. The sample comprised peripheral blood. The sequence derives from a man between 45 and 60 years old with acute or convalescent COVID-19. CDR3 amino acids: CASIAGTNYGYTF. The CDR3, as DNA: TGTGCCAGCATCGCGGGGACTAACTATGGCTACACCTTC.